The rows below give T cell receptor beta chains drawn from one sample of a study of STAT3 mutations in large granular lymphocyte leukemia. Profiled with immunoSEQ multiplex PCR; TCRdb holds only in-frame clones, not every one. The sample includes about 10,000 clones, 54% of them seen just once. The sample comprised peripheral blood mononuclear cells. These receptors all stem from a boy younger than 18 with T-cell large granular lymphocyte leukemia. Some clones in this sample may be carry-over from other donors' samples. Both conserved end residues are part of each CDR3. The order of the fields is clone size, J gene, D gene, V gene, CDR3 protein. The D gene is left open where the match is weak. Not all rows give a size; the values are once, few, many and, for expanded clones, a class.

size: few
J: TRBJ1-6
D: TRBD1
V: TRBV2
CDR3: CASSENWTGRNSPLHF

size: few
J: TRBJ2-3
D: NA
V: TRBV29-1
CDR3: CSVDQPQGTDTQYF

size: NA
J: TRBJ2-5
D: NA
V: TRBV29-1
CDR3: CSVATGFRETQYF

size: NA
J: TRBJ1-4
D: NA
V: TRBV30
CDR3: CAWTSQLEVNEKLFF

size: NA
J: TRBJ1-6
D: NA
V: TRBV18
CDR3: CASSPQGWNSPLHF

size: NA
J: TRBJ1-5
D: TRBD1
V: TRBV7-9
CDR3: CASSLTGGGNQPQHF

size: NA
J: TRBJ2-7
D: TRBD1
V: TRBV7-9
CDR3: CASSLDRGISYEQYF

size: few
J: TRBJ2-5
D: TRBD1
V: TRBV7-9
CDR3: CASSLGRGIETQYF

size: NA
J: TRBJ1-5
D: NA
V: TRBV28
CDR3: CASTPDTSNQPQHF

size: few
J: TRBJ1-2
D: NA
V: TRBV5-6
CDR3: CASSLVGRTDNYGYTF

size: NA
J: TRBJ1-2
D: TRBD1
V: TRBV5-5
CDR3: CASSSGTANYGYTF

size: NA
J: TRBJ2-3
D: NA
V: TRBV7-9
CDR3: CASTYSLDTQYF

size: NA
J: TRBJ1-1
D: NA
V: TRBV6-6
CDR3: CASSRGTMNTEAFF

size: few
J: TRBJ1-4
D: TRBD1
V: TRBV30
CDR3: CAWSPGDSNEKLFF